The 30 T cell receptor beta chains presented below share a single source sample, sequenced in a study of T-cell reconstitution after alpha-beta-depleted transplantation in children. Using unique molecular identifiers, the investigators prepared the TCRbeta library. Each CDR3 protein gets one entry after TCRdb re-called the PCR reads with MiXCR. Of about 470,000 distinct CDR3 sequences in the sample, 43% were seen once. The material was PBMCs, obtained before TCRalphabeta/CD19-depleted stem cell transplant. Receptor source: a girl aged 2 to 9 with aplastic anemia, due to receive a stem cell transplant.

This clonotype has more than one count but fewer than ten. This chain uses TRBV15 with TRBJ2-5; D is ambiguous. This CDR3 spans 14 amino acids. CDR1 is LNHNV, CDR2 YYDKDF, per germline (reference sequence). Trimming removed 3 bases at V and 1 base at J, with 9 bases between. As DNA, the CDR3 is TGTGCCACCAGCAGGGACCTACTCCAAGAGACCCAGTACTTC. Its translation: CATSRDLLQETQYF.

The genes are TRBV28 and TRBJ2-1; 10 bases agree with TRBD2. With 6 bases clipped from V and 8 bases from J, the junction kept 4 bases outside the gene matches. Germline V gene data show CDR1 as MDHEN and CDR2 as SYDVKM. There are 13 residues in the CDR3. The CDR3: CASRPGLADEQFF. In DNA form, the CDR3 reads TGTGCCAGCAGACCCGGACTAGCGGATGAGCAGTTCTTC.

This clonotype has a single count. The chain has TRBV7-2 and TRBJ2-3, with 8 bases matching TRBD2. Germline CDR1 is SGHTA and CDR2 is FQGNSA. V gave up 3 bases and J gave up 4 bases; unmatched junction bases: 3. This CDR3 has 14 residues. The CDR3 DNA follows: TGTGCCAGCAGCTTTAGCGGGATGCCAGATACGCAGTATTTT. Translating gives CASSFSGMPDTQYF. Supplemented by reference TRBV7-2 and TRBJ2-3, the full variable domain reads GAGVSQSPSNKVTEKGKDVELRCDPISGHTALYWYRQSLGQGLEFLIYFQGNSAPDKSGLPSDRFSAERTGGSVSTLTIQRTQQEDSAVYLCASSFSGMPDTQYFGPGTRLTVL.

The genes are TRBV20-1 and TRBJ2-2; 12 bases line up with TRBD2. Germline V CDR1 and CDR2: DFQATT, SNEGSKA (reference sequence). V trimming: 6 bases; J trimming: 4 bases; junction bases outside the gene matches: 3. This CDR3 has 14 amino acids. This chain's CDR3 is CSAGLAGSTGELFF. CDR3 sequence (DNA): TGCAGTGCCGGACTAGCGGGGAGCACCGGGGAGCTGTTTTTT.

This clonotype has more than one count but fewer than ten. This sequence joins TRBV15 and TRBJ1-3; possibly TRBD1 for D (5 bases). The CDR3 contains 15 residues. Germline V lookup: CDR1 LNHNV, CDR2 YYDKDF (reference sequence). With 5 bases removed from V and 1 base from J, the gap between germline ends came to 12 bases. CDR3 loop: CATSAETASGNTIYF. The CDR3 DNA is TGTGCCACCAGCGCCGAGACAGCTTCTGGAAACACCATATATTTT.

The chain couples TRBV20-1 to TRBJ2-1; TRBD2 agrees at 11 bases. The CDR3 contains 13 residues. Germline V lookup: CDR1 DFQATT, CDR2 SNEGSKA (reference sequence). V trimming: 4 bases; J trimming: 7 bases; junction bases outside the gene matches: 3. The CDR3: CSATGLAENEQFF. Written as DNA, the CDR3 is TGCAGTGCTACGGGACTAGCGGAAAATGAGCAGTTCTTC.

This clonotype has only a few counts. An end of the junction differs from the germline gene, which may be a read error. The chain combines TRBV4-2 with TRBJ2-3, with TRBD2 matching over 13 bases. Looked up from germline, CDR1 is LGHNA and CDR2 is YNFKEQ. The CDR3 is 13 amino acids. CDR3: CASSQTSGGPWNF. The DNA for the CDR3 is TGTGCCAGCAGCCAGACTAGCGGGGGGCCCTGGAATTTT.

This clonotype was recorded at least ten times. This chain's CDR3 is CASSAEGLDDTGELFF. In nucleotides, the CDR3 is TGCGCCAGCAGCGCAGAGGGTCTAGACGACACCGGGGAGCTGTTTTTT. The J gene is TRBJ2-2, the V gene TRBV5-1, with a tentative D call TRBD2 (5 bases). CDR1 is SGHRS, CDR2 YFSETQ, per germline. This CDR3 is 16 amino acids long. Trimming removed 4 bases at V and 3 bases at J, with 16 bases between.

In its sample, this clonotype was seen many times. The chain links TRBV5-1 to TRBJ1-2; D is undetermined. Trimming removed 3 bases from V and 7 bases from J, with 7 bases in between. Germline-derived CDR1 and CDR2 are SGHRS and YFSETQ. The CDR3 is 11 amino acids. The CDR3 here is CASSSAGGYTF. In nucleotides, the CDR3 is TGCGCCAGCAGCTCGGCCGGTGGCTACACCTTC.

The rearrangement uses TRBV6-1 and TRBJ2-1; 7 nucleotides match TRBD1. Looked up from germline, CDR1 is MNHNS and CDR2 is SASEGT. V trimming: 6 bases; J trimming: 0 bases; junction bases outside the gene matches: 11. This CDR3 has 17 residues. CDR3 loop: CASRKNLQGVSYNEQFF. The CDR3 DNA sequence: TGTGCCAGCAGAAAAAATCTCCAGGGGGTCTCCTACAATGAGCAGTTCTTC.

The chain recombines TRBV4-1 with TRBJ1-2; TRBD1 agrees at 10 bases. This CDR3 has 16 residues. V dropped 4 bases and J dropped 4; count of bases not matched to a gene: 9. The V gene's germline CDR1 is MGHRA and CDR2 YSYEKL. For the CDR3, the DNA is TGCGCCAGCAGCCGGCCCGGGACAGGGGATGTCTATGGCTACACCTTC. Protein: CASSRPGTGDVYGYTF.

This clonotype has at least ten counts. The chain links TRBV18 to TRBJ2-3, with TRBD1 identical over 7 bases. This CDR3 is built from 14 residues. The germline V gene has CDR1 KGHSH and CDR2 LQKENI. The V gene end was trimmed by 4 bases and the J gene end by 6 bases; junction bases not matched to a gene: 7. The CDR3 bases are TGTGCCAGCTCACTCCGGACAGGAACGGATACGCAGTATTTT. Translated: CASSLRTGTDTQYF.

This clonotype was counted ten times or more. The chain links TRBV5-1 to TRBJ2-7; TRBD1 or TRBD2 may be the D gene (6 bases each). The germline V and J ends were trimmed by 0 bases and 2 bases, with 15 bases remaining between them. CDR3 length equals 16 residues. CDR1 SGHRS and CDR2 YFSETQ come from the germline V gene. Here the CDR3 reads CASSLVGGSSPYEQYF. The CDR3 DNA reads as TGCGCCAGCAGCTTGGTCGGGGGCAGTTCCCCCTACGAGCAGTACTTC.

This clonotype was picked up a small number of times. The rearrangement joins TRBV4-2 to TRBJ2-2; 8 bases match TRBD2. Germline-derived CDR1 and CDR2 are LGHNA and YNFKEQ. With V trimmed by 0 bases and J by 6 bases, 6 bases remained unmatched. The CDR3 has 16 amino acids. CDR3 in amino acids: CASSQEIGGAPGELFF. The CDR3 DNA reads TGTGCCAGCAGCCAAGAGATCGGGGGGGCACCCGGGGAGCTGTTTTTT.

In its sample, this clonotype was seen a few times. The chain employs TRBV4-1 and TRBJ1-1, with 7 bases identical to TRBD1. The CDR3 totals 15 residues. The germline gives CDR1 MGHRA, CDR2 YSYEKL. The V gene end was trimmed by 4 bases and the J gene end by 1 base; junction bases not matched to a gene: 6. This chain's CDR3 is CASSLRDSSNTEAFF. For the CDR3, the DNA is TGCGCCAGCAGCCTTAGGGACAGCTCGAACACTGAAGCTTTCTTT.

This clonotype has a count of ten or more. The CDR3 reads CASSLLHGGNQPQHF. CDR3 in DNA: TGTGCCAGCAGCCTACTACACGGTGGCAATCAGCCCCAGCATTTT. This sequence joins TRBV12-3 or TRBV12-4 and TRBJ1-5; no definite D call. V lost 6 bases and J 2 bases, leaving 14 bases between the germline ends. The CDR3 has 15 amino acids.

The chain combines TRBV10-3 with TRBJ2-3, with D perhaps TRBD2 (6 bases). The V gene lost 4 bases and the J gene lost 2 bases, with 13 bases spanning the gap. CDR3 length: 15 amino acids. Germline CDR1 is ENHRY and CDR2 is SYGVKD. The CDR3 is CAISVGTWDTDTQYF. Here the CDR3 DNA reads TGTGCCATCAGTGTCGGGACTTGGGACACAGATACGCAGTATTTT.

This chain links TRBV11-1 with TRBJ2-1, with TRBD2 identical over 12 bases. Trimming took 4 bases from V and 7 from J; bases not matched to a gene: 17. Germline values: CDR1 SGHAT, CDR2 FQDESV (reference sequence). This CDR3 is built from 19 residues. Here the CDR3 DNA reads TGTGCCAGCAGCTCCAAATCCTCTAGGACTAGCGGGAACCCAAATGAGCAGTTCTTC. Amino acids: CASSSKSSRTSGNPNEQFF.

The V call is TRBV12-3 or TRBV12-4, the J call TRBJ2-5, with D perhaps assigned TRBD1 or TRBD2 (5 bases each). The germline V and J ends were trimmed by 6 bases and 5 bases, with 16 bases remaining between them. There are 14 residues in the CDR3. Here the CDR3 reads CASSRGRSVETQYF. The CDR3 DNA reads TGTGCCAGCAGCCGGGGACGGTCAGTCGAGACCCAGTACTTC.

About this clonotype: At one of its ends the junction is not consistent with the germline gene, which may arise from a read error. This chain links TRBV20-1 with TRBJ2-7, with a tentative D call TRBD2 (7 bases). Germline V lookup: CDR1 DFQATT, CDR2 SNEGSKA (reference sequence). CDR3 length: 16 amino acids. The CDR3 nucleotides read TGCTGTGCTAGAGATTCGACGGGGGGCCTTCATTCCGAGCAGTACTTC. It translates to CCARDSTGGLHSEQYF.

This clonotype occurred a few times. The rearrangement joins TRBV20-1 to TRBJ2-7; D is perhaps TRBD2 (5 bases). CDR1 and CDR2 from the germline V gene are DFQATT and SNEGSKA (reference sequence). The CDR3 extends over 12 amino acids. With 0 bases removed from V and 6 bases from J, the gap between germline ends came to 9 bases. CDR3: CSARDVLAEQYF. Here the CDR3 DNA reads TGCAGTGCTAGAGATGTGCTAGCCGAGCAGTACTTC.

This clonotype was counted between two and nine times. The chain carries TRBV7-9 and TRBJ2-7, with D possibly TRBD2 on 6 matching bases. The germline CDR1 and CDR2 sequences are SEHNR and FQNEAQ (reference sequence). CDR3 size: 15 residues. The V end was cut by 1 base, the J end by 4 bases, with 14 bases between. In nucleotides, the CDR3 is TGTGCCAGCAGCTTAGGAACCGGGACTGCTTACGAGCAGTACTTC. Protein: CASSLGTGTAYEQYF.

As regards this clonotype: One base away lies a much larger clone, so this may be a sequencing read error. The chain has TRBV20-1 and TRBJ2-1, with a weak D call TRBD2 (6 bases). The CDR3 consists of 17 residues. V lost 0 bases, J lost 9 bases, and 24 bases lay in between. Germline loops: CDR1 DFQATT, CDR2 SNEGSKA (reference sequence). CDR3 protein: CSARDVAGSRIWGEQFF. CDR3 bases: TGCAGTGCTAGAGATGTGGCGGGAAGCCGCATTTGGGGTGAGCAGTTCTTC.

V gene TRBV28 combines with J gene TRBJ2-5; 7 nucleotides match TRBD2. Germline lookup yields CDR1 MDHEN and CDR2 SYDVKM. J gave up 2 bases and V 1 base, and 7 bases lay outside the gene matches. The CDR3 has 16 residues. CDR3 DNA sequence: TGTGCCAGCAGTTTATTTCGCGGGGGAAAACAAGAGACCCAGTACTTC. Its translation is CASSLFRGGKQETQYF.

The CDR3 bases are TGCGCCAGCAGCTTGGAACGGGCAAATGAAAAACTGTTTTTT. This codes for CASSLERANEKLFF. This chain joins TRBV5-1 and TRBJ1-4; no definite D call. This CDR3 region has 14 residues. From germline, CDR1 is SGHRS and CDR2 YFSETQ. Deletions cut 0 bases from V and 5 bases from J, with 8 bases between.

The genes are TRBV20-1 and TRBJ2-5; D remains ambiguous. Looked up from germline, CDR1 is DFQATT and CDR2 is SNEGSKA (reference sequence). V lost 3 bases and J lost 4, with 15 bases in between. This CDR3 has 14 residues. Written as DNA, the CDR3 is TGCAGTGCTAGGAACCCCTTTACTCCAGAGACCCAGTACTTC. Translated, it gives CSARNPFTPETQYF.

The chain employs TRBV7-2 and TRBJ2-3; D not certain. The CDR3 sequence is 12 residues long. Trimming removed 5 bases from V and 4 bases from J, with 7 bases in between. From germline, CDR1 is SGHTA and CDR2 FQGNSA. The CDR3 region has the DNA TGTGCCAGCAGCCCGGCCCCAGATACGCAGTATTTT. It translates to CASSPAPDTQYF.

V usage is TRBV15 and J usage is TRBJ1-5; D unclear. Germline loops: CDR1 LNHNV, CDR2 YYDKDF (reference sequence). Trimming took off 1 base at V and 10 bases at J, with 11 bases between the two ends. The CDR3 spans 13 residues. The CDR3 protein is CATSRVQGKPQHF. In DNA form, the CDR3 reads TGTGCCACCAGCAGAGTACAAGGGAAACCCCAGCATTTT.

This clonotype was detected ten times or more. J is TRBJ2-7 and V is TRBV12-3 or TRBV12-4; D may be TRBD2 (6 bases). The CDR3 sequence is 13 residues long. V shed 7 bases and J shed 0 bases, with 10 bases lying between them. This CDR3 reads CASMRERSYEQYF. The CDR3 DNA reads TGTGCCAGCATGCGGGAACGCTCCTACGAGCAGTACTTC.

The chain recombines TRBV7-3 with TRBJ2-7; D might be TRBD1 or TRBD2, each matching 5 bases. The CDR3 is 14 amino acids. Per germline, CDR1 SGHTA and CDR2 FQGTGA. V lost 9 bases and J 2 bases, leaving 17 bases between the germline ends. In nucleotides, the CDR3 is TGTGCCAGGAGGGATTCCGGGACCCCCTACGAGCAGTACTTC. Residues: CARRDSGTPYEQYF.